This is a list of T cell receptor beta chains from one sample in a study of cytomegalovirus exposure and HLA in healthy donors. Clones were read by immunoSEQ multiplex PCR, and TCRdb kept only the in-frame ones, dropping some. Of under 85,000 clones in the sample, more than 60% are singletons; the top ten hold around 1.5%. Input material: PBMCs. The source is a man in his forties or fifties in good health and CMV-seronegative. The CDR3 runs from the conserved cysteine through the conserved F or W. D genes are given only for firm matches. Some rows mark clone size as missing; the rest say once, few, many or name a class of expanded clone.

TRBJ2-2 | TRBV7-6 | . | . | CASSRRNRATGELFF | TGTGCCAGCAGCCGAAGAAACAGAGCCACCGGGGAGCTGTTTTTT
TRBJ2-1 | TRBV21-1 | . | . | CASSRGGQGVNEQFF | TGTGCCAGCAGCAGAGGGGGACAGGGGGTCAATGAGCAGTTCTTC
TRBJ2-7 | TRBV7-8 | . | . | CASSFRVSYEQYF | TGTGCCAGCAGCTTCAGGGTCTCCTACGAGCAGTACTTC
TRBJ2-2 | TRBV7-8 | . | . | CASSPNAGELFF | TGTGCCAGCAGCCCTAACGCTGGGGAGCTGTTCTTT
TRBJ2-7 | TRBV2 | . | TRBD2 | CASKGTSSTKQYF | TGTGCCAGCAAAGGGACTAGCAGTACGAAGCAGTACTTC
TRBJ2-7 | TRBV7-2 | . | . | CASSSGVGEQYF | TGTGCCAGCAGCTCGGGGGTGGGCGAGCAGTACTTC
TRBJ2-7 | TRBV7-8 | . | TRBD1 | CASSLGAGQGYEQYF | TGTGCCAGCAGCCTGGGGGCGGGACAGGGCTACGAGCAGTACTTC
TRBJ1-5 | TRBV15 | . | TRBD1 | CATSVGTGNNQPQHF | TGTGCCACCAGCGTAGGGACAGGAAACAATCAGCCCCAGCATTTT
TRBJ2-1 | TRBV7-3 | . | TRBD2 | CASSSSGGFYNEQFF | TGTGCCAGCAGCTCTAGCGGGGGGTTCTACAATGAGCAGTTCTTC
TRBJ1-2 | TRBV19 | once | TRBD1 | CASSPLGTGNGYTF | TGTGCCAGTAGTCCCCTAGGGACAGGGAATGGCTACACCTTC
TRBJ1-1 | TRBV2 | . | . | CASSESDLNTEAFF | TGTGCCAGCAGTGAAAGCGATCTGAACACTGAAGCTTTCTTT
TRBJ2-1 | TRBV5-4 | once | . | CASSSDMDSSYNEQFF | TGTGCCAGCAGCTCGGACATGGACAGCTCCTACAATGAGCAGTTCTTC
TRBJ2-7 | TRBV7-9 | . | . | CASSPLRGSGTSYEQYF | TGTGCCAGCAGCCCCCTACGAGGGTCGGGAACTAGCTACGAGCAGTACTTC
TRBJ2-1 | TRBV11-3 | . | TRBD2 | CASSLRTSGSKNEQFF | TGTGCCAGCAGCCTTCGGACTAGCGGGAGCAAGAATGAGCAGTTCTTC
TRBJ2-1 | TRBV2 | . | TRBD1 | CATGTGNNEQFF | TGTGCCACCGGGACAGGGAACAATGAGCAGTTCTTC
TRBJ1-1 | TRBV9 | . | TRBD1 | CASSVGEGTGDTEAFF | TGTGCCAGCAGCGTAGGGGAGGGGACAGGGGACACTGAAGCTTTCTTT
TRBJ2-3 | TRBV4-1 | . | TRBD2 | CASSRGRESGRSDTQYF | TGCGCCAGCAGCCGCGGGCGAGAGAGCGGGAGATCAGATACGCAGTATTTT
TRBJ2-5 | TRBV7-2 | . | . | CASSLDWGEETQYF | TGTGCCAGCAGCTTAGATTGGGGGGAAGAGACCCAGTACTTC
TRBJ2-5 | TRBV18 | few | . | CASSLAVQETQYF | TGTGCCAGCTCACTAGCGGTCCAAGAGACCCAGTACTTC
TRBJ2-5 | TRBV5-1 | . | TRBD2 | CASRAELADQETQYF | TGCGCCAGCAGAGCCGAACTAGCGGACCAAGAGACCCAGTACTTC
TRBJ1-2 | TRBV21-1 | once | . | CASSKALHGGLGGYTF | TGTGCCAGCAGCAAAGCGCTTCACGGGGGACTTGGTGGCTACACCTTC
TRBJ2-7 | TRBV5-4 | . | TRBD2 | CASRIAGSHPSEQYF | TGTGCCAGCAGGATAGCGGGATCCCACCCCAGCGAGCAGTACTTC
TRBJ1-1 | TRBV18 | . | . | CASSLTGGGAENTGAFF | TGTGCCAGCTCACTTACGGGCGGGGGCGCGGAGAACACTGGAGCTTTCTTT
TRBJ2-4 | TRBV18 | once | . | CASSPGRRGSKNIQYF | TGTGCCAGCTCACCAGGGAGAAGGGGGTCCAAAAACATTCAGTACTTC
TRBJ2-3 | TRBV6-4 | . | TRBD1 | CASSGSGTGGADTQYF | TGTGCCAGCAGCGGCTCCGGGACAGGGGGGGCGGATACGCAGTATTTT
TRBJ1-5 | TRBV2 | . | . | CASSEMSGYQPQHF | TGTGCCAGCAGTGAAATGTCAGGGTACCAGCCCCAGCATTTT
TRBJ2-5 | TRBV5-1 | . | TRBD2 | CASSQSREMGKTQYF | TGCGCCAGCAGCCAGTCGCGGGAGATGGGTAAGACCCAGTACTTC
TRBJ2-7 | TRBV29-1 | . | . | CSVALPPYEQYF | TGCAGCGTCGCCCTACCCCCCTACGAGCAGTACTTC
TRBJ2-7 | TRBV9 | . | . | CASSVGGDSSYEQYF | TGTGCCAGCAGCGTAGGGGGGGACTCCTCCTACGAGCAGTACTTC
TRBJ2-6 | TRBV4-2 | . | . | CASSQALTGSTGANVLTF | TGTGCCAGCAGCCAAGCGCTCACAGGTTCTACTGGGGCCAACGTCCTGACTTTC